This T cell receptor beta chain was retrieved from a study of cytomegalovirus exposure and HLA in healthy donors. PCR employed 60 Vbeta and 13 Jbeta primers. Generated by immunoSEQ multiplex PCR, the TCRdb table keeps only in-frame clones and is missing some. Its table records some 140,000 clones. The TCR originated in a woman between 55 and 75 years old in good health and CMV-seronegative. The sample taken for sequencing was PBMCs.

This chain's CDR3 is CASSPRQGFDANTEAFF. The CDR3 DNA reads TGTGCCAGCAGCCCCAGACAGGGATTCGACGCGAACACTGAAGCTTTCTTT. The chain has TRBV5-6 and TRBJ1-1, with TRBD1 matching over 7 bases. Germline CDR1 SGHDT, CDR2 YYEEEE. The CDR3 totals 17 residues. The V and J ends lost 4 bases and 1 base, in that order; junction bases with no gene match: 13.